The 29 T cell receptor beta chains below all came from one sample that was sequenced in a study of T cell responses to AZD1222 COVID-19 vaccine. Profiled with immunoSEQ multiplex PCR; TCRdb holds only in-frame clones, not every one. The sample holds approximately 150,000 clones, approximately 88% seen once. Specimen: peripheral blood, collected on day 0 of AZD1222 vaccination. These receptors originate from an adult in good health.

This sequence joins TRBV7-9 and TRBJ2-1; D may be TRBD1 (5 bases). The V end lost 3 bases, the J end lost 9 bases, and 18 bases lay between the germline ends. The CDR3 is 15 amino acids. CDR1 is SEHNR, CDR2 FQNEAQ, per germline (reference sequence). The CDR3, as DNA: TGTGCCAGCAGCTTCCCGGACACGTTTAAGGGTGAGCAGTTCTTC. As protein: CASSFPDTFKGEQFF.

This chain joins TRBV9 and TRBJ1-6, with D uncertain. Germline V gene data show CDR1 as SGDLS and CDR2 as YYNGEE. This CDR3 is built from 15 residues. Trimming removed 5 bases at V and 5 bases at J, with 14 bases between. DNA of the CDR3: TGTGCCAGCAGGTCGGACGGTGGAGATAATTCACCCCTCCACTTT. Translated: CASRSDGGDNSPLHF.

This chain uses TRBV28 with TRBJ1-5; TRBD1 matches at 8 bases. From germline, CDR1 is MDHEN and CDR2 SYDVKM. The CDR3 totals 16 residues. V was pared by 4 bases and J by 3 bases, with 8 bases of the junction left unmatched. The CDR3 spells CASSSLGTGPNQPQHF. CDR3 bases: TGTGCCAGCAGTTCCCTCGGGACAGGACCCAATCAGCCCCAGCATTTT.

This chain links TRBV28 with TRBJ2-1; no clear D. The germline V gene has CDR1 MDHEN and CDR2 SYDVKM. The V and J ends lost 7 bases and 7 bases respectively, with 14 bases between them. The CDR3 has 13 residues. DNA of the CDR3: TGTGCCAGCAAGAGTTCCCCATTAAATGAGCAGTTCTTC. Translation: CASKSSPLNEQFF.

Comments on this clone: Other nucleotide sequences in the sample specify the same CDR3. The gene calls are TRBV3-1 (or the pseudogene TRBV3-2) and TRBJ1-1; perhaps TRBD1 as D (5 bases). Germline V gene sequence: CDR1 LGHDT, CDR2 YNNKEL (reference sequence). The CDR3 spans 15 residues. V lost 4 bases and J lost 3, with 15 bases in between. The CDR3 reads CASSLRGGGDTEAFF. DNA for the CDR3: TGTGCCAGCAGCCTCCGGGGCGGTGGGGACACTGAAGCTTTCTTT.

The CDR3 loop is CATWAGSERFEQYF. As DNA, the CDR3 is TGTGCCACCTGGGCGGGATCAGAGCGGTTCGAGCAGTACTTC. This chain uses TRBV6-6 with TRBJ2-7, with a weak D call TRBD2 (6 bases). In germline, CDR1 is MNHNY, CDR2 SVGAGI (reference sequence). With 10 bases removed from V and 6 bases from J, the gap between germline ends came to 22 bases. The CDR3 length is 14 residues.

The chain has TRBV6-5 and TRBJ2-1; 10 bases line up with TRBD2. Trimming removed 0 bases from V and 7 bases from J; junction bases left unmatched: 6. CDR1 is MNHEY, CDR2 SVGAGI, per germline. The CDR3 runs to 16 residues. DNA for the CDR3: TGTGCCAGCAGTTACTCCCCCGGGACTAGCGTTAATGAGCAGTTCTTC. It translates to CASSYSPGTSVNEQFF.

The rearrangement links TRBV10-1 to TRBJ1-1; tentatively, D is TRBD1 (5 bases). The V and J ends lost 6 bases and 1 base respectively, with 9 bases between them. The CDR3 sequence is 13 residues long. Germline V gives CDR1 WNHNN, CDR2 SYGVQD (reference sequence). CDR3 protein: CASRRQPNTEAFF. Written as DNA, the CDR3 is TGCGCCAGCAGAAGACAGCCGAACACTGAAGCTTTCTTT.

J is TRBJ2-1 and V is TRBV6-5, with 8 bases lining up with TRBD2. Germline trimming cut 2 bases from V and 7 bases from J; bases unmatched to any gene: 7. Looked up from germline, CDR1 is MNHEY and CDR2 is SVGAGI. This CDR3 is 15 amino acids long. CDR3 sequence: CASSYTRGGPNEQFF. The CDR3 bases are TGTGCCAGCAGTTACACCCGGGGGGGCCCGAATGAGCAGTTCTTC.

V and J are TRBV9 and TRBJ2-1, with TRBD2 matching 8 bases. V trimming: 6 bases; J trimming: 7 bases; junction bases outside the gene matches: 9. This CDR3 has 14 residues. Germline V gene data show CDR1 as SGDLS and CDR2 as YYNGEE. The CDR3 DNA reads TGTGCCAGCAAGCGGGGGACAAGTGGTAATGAGCAGTTCTTC. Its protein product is CASKRGTSGNEQFF.

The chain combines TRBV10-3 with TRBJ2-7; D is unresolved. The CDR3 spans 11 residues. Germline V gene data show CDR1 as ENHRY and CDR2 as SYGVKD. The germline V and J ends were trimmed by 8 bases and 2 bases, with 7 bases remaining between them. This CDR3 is CAIAAAYEQYF. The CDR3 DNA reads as TGTGCCATCGCCGCCGCCTACGAGCAGTACTTC.

Here the CDR3 DNA reads TGTGCCAGCAGCCAAGACAGACTGAACACTGAAGCTTTCTTT. Its translation is CASSQDRLNTEAFF. The chain uses TRBV3-1 (or the pseudogene TRBV3-2) and TRBJ1-1; D gene uncertain. The CDR3 runs 14 residues. Germline CDR1 is LGHDT and CDR2 is YNNKEL (reference sequence). Deletions cut 0 bases from V and 0 bases from J, with 5 bases between.

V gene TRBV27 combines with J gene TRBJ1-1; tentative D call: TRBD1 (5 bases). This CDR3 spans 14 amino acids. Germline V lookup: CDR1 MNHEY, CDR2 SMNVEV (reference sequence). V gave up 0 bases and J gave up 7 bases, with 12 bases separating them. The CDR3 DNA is TGTGCCAGCAGTTTATCGCCCGGGACCCTTGAAGCTTTCTTT. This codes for CASSLSPGTLEAFF.

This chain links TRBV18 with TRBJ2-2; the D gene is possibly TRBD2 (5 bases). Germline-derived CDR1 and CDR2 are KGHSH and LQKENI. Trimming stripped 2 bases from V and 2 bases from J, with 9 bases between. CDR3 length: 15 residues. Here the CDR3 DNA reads TGTGCCAGCTCACCAAGGCGGGCCAACACCGGGGAGCTGTTTTTT. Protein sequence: CASSPRRANTGELFF.

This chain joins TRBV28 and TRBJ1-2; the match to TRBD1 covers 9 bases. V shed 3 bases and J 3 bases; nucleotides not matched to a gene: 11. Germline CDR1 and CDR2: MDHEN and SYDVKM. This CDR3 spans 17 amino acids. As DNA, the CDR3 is TGTGCCAGCAGTTTCTTAACAGGGGGCTTATTGGACTATGGCTACACCTTC. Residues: CASSFLTGGLLDYGYTF.

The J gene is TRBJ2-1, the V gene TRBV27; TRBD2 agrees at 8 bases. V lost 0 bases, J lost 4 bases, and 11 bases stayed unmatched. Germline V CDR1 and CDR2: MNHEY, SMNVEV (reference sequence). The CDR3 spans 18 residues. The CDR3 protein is CASSLSPSQRGIYNEQFF. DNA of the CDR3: TGTGCCAGCAGTTTATCACCCTCCCAGCGGGGGATTTACAATGAGCAGTTCTTC.

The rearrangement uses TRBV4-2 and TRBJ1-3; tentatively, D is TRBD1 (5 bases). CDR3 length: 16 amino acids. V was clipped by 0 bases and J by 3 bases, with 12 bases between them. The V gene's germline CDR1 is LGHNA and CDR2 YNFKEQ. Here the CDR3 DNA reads TGTGCCAGCAGCCAAGATAGGGGAAGCGTTGGAAACACCATATATTTT. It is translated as CASSQDRGSVGNTIYF.

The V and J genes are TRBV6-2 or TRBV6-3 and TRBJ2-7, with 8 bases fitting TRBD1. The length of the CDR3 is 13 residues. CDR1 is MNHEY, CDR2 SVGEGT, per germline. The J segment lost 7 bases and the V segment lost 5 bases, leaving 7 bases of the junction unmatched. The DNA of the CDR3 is TGTGCCAGCAGTGGGACAGGATGGGGGGAGCAGTACTTC. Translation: CASSGTGWGEQYF.

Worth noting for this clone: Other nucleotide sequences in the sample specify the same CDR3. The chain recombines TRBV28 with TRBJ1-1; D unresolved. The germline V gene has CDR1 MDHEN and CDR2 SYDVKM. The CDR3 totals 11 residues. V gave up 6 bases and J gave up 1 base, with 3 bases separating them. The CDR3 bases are TGTGCCAGCAGCAGGAACACTGAAGCTTTCTTT. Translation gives CASSRNTEAFF. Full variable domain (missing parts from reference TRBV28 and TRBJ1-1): DVKVTQSSRYLVKRTGEKVFLECVQDMDHENMFWYRQDPGLGLRLIYFSYDVKMKEKGDIPEGYSVSREKKERFSLILESASTNQTSMYLCASSRNTEAFFGQGTRLTVV.

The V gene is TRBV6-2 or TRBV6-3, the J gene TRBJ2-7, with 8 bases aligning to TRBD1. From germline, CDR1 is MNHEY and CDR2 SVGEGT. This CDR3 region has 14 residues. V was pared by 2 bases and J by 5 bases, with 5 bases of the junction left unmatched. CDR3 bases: TGTGCCAGCAGTTACGCGGCAGGGGGCGACGAGCAGTACTTC. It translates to CASSYAAGGDEQYF.

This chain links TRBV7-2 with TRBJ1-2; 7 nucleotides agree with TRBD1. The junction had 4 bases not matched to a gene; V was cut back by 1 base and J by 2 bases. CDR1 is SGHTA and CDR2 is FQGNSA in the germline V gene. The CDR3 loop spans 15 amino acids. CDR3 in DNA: TGTGCCAGCAGCTTAGTACAGGGGATCAACTATGGCTACACCTTC. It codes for CASSLVQGINYGYTF.

DNA for the CDR3: TGCGCCAGCAGCCAGGGACTAGCGTTATCCTACGAGCAGTACTTC. It translates to CASSQGLALSYEQYF. This sequence joins TRBV4-3 and TRBJ2-7, with 10 bases lining up with TRBD2. J gave up 1 base and V 3 bases, and 3 bases lay outside the gene matches. Germline CDR1 reads LGHNA; CDR2 reads YSLEER. CDR3 size: 15 residues.

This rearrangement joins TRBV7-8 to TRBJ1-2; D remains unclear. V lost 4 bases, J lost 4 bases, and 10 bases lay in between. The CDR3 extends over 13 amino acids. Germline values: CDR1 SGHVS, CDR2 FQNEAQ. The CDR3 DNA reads TGTGCCAGCAGCTCCCAGGTACTCTATGGCTACACCTTC. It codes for CASSSQVLYGYTF.

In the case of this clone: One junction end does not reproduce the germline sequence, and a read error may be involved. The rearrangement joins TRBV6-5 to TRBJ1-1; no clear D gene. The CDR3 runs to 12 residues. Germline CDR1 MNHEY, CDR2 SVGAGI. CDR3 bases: TGTGCCACCAGTCGACTGAACACTGAAGCTTTCTTT. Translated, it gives CATSRLNTEAFF.

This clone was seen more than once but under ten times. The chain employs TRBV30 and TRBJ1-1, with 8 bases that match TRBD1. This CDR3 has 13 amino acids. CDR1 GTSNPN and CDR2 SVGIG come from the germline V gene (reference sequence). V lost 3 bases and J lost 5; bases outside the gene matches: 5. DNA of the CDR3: TGTGCCTGGAGCCGAACAGGGGGGACTGAAGCTTTCTTT. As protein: CAWSRTGGTEAFF.

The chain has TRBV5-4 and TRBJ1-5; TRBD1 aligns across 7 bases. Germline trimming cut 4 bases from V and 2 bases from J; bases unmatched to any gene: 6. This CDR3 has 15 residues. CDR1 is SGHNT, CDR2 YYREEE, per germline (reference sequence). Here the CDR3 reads CASSQQGSGNQPQHF. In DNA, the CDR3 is TGTGCCAGCAGCCAACAGGGGTCCGGCAATCAGCCCCAGCATTTT.

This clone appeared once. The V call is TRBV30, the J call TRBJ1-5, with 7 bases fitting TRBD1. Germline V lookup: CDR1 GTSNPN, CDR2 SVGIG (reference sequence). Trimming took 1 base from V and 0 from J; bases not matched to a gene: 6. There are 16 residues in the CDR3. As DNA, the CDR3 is TGTGCCTGGAGTGGCGGGACAGCGTATAGCAATCAGCCCCAGCATTTT. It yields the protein CAWSGGTAYSNQPQHF. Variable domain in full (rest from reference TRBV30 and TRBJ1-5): SQTIHQWPATLVQPVGSPLSLECTVEGTSNPNLYWYRQAAGRGLQLLFYSVGIGQISSEVPQNLSASRPQDRQFILSSKKLLLSDSGFYLCAWSGGTAYSNQPQHFGDGTRLSIL.

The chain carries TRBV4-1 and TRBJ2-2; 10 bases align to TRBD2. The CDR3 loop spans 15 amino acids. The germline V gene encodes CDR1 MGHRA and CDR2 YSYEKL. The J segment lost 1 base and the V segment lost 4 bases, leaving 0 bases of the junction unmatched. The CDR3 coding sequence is TGCGCCAGCAGCCGGACTAGCGGGAACACCGGGGAGCTGTTTTTT. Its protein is CASSRTSGNTGELFF.

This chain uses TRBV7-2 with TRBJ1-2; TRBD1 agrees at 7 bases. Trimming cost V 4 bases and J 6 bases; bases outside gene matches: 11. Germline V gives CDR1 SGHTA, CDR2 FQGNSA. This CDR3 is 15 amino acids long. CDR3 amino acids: CASSSRQGPYDGYTF. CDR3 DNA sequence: TGTGCCAGCAGCTCCCGACAGGGTCCCTACGATGGCTACACCTTC.